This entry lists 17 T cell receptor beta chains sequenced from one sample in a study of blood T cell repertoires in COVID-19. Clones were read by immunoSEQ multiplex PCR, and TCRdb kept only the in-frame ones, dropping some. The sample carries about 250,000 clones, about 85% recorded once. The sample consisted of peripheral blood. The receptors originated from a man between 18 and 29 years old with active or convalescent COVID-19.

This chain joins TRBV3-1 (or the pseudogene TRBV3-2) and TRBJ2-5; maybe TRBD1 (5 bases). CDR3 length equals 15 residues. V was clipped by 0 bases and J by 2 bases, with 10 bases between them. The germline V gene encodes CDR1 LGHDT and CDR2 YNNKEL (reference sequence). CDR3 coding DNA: TGTGCCAGCAGCCAAGATGGGGCTATGCAAGAGACCCAGTACTTC. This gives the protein CASSQDGAMQETQYF.

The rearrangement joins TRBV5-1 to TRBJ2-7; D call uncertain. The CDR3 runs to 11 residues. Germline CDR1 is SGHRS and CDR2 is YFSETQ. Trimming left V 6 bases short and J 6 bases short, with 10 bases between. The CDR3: CASNSGPEQYF. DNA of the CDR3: TGCGCCAGCAACTCAGGTCCCGAGCAGTACTTC.

The CDR3 DNA reads as TGTGCCAGTATTTTGGGGCATGAGCAGTTCTTC. As protein: CASILGHEQFF. The chain has TRBV12-3 or TRBV12-4 and TRBJ2-1, with a possible D match to TRBD1 (5 bases). This CDR3 has 11 amino acids. V was pared by 9 bases and J by 8 bases, with 11 bases between.

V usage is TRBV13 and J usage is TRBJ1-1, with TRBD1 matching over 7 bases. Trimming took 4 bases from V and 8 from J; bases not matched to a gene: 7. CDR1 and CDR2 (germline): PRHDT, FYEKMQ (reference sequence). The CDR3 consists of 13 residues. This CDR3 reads CASSSDRVREAFF. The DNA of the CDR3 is TGTGCCAGCAGCTCCGACAGGGTCCGAGAAGCTTTCTTT.

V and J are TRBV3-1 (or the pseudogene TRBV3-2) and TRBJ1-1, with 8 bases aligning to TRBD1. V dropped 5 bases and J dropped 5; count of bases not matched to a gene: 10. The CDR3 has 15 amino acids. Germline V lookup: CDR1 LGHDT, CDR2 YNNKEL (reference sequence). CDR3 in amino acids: CASSNRQGRGTEAFF. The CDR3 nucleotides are TGTGCCAGCAGCAACAGACAGGGGAGAGGGACTGAAGCTTTCTTT.

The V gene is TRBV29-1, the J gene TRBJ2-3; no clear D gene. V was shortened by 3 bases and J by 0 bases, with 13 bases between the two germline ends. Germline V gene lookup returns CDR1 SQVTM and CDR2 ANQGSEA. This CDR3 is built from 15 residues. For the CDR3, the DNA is TGCAGCGTTGAGTCTGCTACCCGAAGCACAGATACGCAGTATTTT. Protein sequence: CSVESATRSTDTQYF.

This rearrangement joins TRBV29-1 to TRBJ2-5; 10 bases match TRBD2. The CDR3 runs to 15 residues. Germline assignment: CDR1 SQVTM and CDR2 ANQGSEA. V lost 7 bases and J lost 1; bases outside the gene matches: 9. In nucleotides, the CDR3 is TGCAGCGGGGCGTCCCTAGCGGGGGCCCAAGAGACCCAGTACTTC. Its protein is CSGASLAGAQETQYF.

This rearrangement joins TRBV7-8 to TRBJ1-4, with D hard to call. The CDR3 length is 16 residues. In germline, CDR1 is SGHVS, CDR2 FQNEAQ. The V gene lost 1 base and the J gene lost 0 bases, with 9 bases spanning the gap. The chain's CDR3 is CASSLVHQSTNEKLFF. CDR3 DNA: TGTGCCAGCAGCTTAGTCCATCAGTCAACTAATGAAAAACTGTTTTTT. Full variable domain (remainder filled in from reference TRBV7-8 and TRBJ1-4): GAGVSQSPRYKVAKRGQDVALRCDPISGHVSLFWYQQALGQGPEFLTYFQNEAQLDKSGLPSDRFFAERPEGSVSTLKIQRTQQEDSAVYLCASSLVHQSTNEKLFFGSGTQLSVL.

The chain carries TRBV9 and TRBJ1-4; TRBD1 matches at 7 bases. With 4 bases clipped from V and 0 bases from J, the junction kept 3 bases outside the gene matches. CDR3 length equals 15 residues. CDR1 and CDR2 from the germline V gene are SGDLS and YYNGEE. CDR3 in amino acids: CASSLGQATNEKLFF. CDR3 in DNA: TGTGCCAGCAGCCTCGGACAGGCAACTAATGAAAAACTGTTTTTT.

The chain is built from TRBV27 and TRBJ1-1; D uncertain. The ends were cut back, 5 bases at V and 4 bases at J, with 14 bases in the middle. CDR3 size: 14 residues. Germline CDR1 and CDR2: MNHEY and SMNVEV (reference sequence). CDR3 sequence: CASSPTPEGTEAFF. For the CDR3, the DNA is TGTGCCAGCAGTCCAACACCGGAGGGCACTGAAGCTTTCTTT.

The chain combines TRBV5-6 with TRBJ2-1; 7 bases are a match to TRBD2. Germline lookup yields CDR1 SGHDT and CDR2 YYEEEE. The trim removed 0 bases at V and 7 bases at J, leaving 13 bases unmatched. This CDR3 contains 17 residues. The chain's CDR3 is CASSLVVGREEENEQFF. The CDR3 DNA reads TGTGCCAGCAGCTTGGTCGTAGGTCGGGAGGAGGAGAATGAGCAGTTCTTC.

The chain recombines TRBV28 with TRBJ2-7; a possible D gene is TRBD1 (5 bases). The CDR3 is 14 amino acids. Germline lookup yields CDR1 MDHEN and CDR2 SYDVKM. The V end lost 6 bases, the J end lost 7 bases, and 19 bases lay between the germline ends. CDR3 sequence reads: CASRRLGVGPEQYF. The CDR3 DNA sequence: TGTGCCAGCAGACGGTTAGGGGTGGGGCCGGAGCAGTACTTC.

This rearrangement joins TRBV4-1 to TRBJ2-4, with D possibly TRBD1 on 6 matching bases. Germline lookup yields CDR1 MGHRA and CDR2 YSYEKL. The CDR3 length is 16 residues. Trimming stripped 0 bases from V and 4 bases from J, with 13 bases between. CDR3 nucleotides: TGCGCCAGCAGCCAAGATTTAGGGGGATTAAAAAACATTCAGTACTTC. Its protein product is CASSQDLGGLKNIQYF.

CDR3 nucleotide sequence: TGTGCCAGCTCGGTGGACAGGGCGGGACAGCCCCAGCATTTT. Amino acid sequence: CASSVDRAGQPQHF. The V gene is TRBV18, the J gene TRBJ1-5; 8 bases line up with TRBD1. The ends lost 6 bases at V and 7 bases at J; junction bases unmatched: 8. The CDR3 length is 14 residues. Germline values: CDR1 KGHSH, CDR2 LQKENI. Full variable domain (remainder filled in from reference TRBV18 and TRBJ1-5): NAGVMQNPRHLVRRRGQEARLRCSPMKGHSHVYWYRQLPEEGLKFMVYLQKENIIDESGMPKERFSAEFPKEGPSILRIQQVVRGDSAAYFCASSVDRAGQPQHFGDGTRLSIL.

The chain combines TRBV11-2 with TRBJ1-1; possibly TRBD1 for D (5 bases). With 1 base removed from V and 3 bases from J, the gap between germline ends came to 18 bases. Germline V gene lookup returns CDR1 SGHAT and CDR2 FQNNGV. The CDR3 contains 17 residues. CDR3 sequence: CASSLGLTGGFDTEAFF. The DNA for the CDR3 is TGTGCCAGCAGCTTAGGCCTAACAGGTGGGTTCGACACTGAAGCTTTCTTT. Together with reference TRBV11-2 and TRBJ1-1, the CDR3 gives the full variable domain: EAGVAQSPRYKIIEKRQSVAFWCNPISGHATLYWYQQILGQGPKLLIQFQNNGVVDDSQLPKDRFSAERLKGVDSTLKIQPAKLEDSAVYLCASSLGLTGGFDTEAFFGQGTRLTVV.

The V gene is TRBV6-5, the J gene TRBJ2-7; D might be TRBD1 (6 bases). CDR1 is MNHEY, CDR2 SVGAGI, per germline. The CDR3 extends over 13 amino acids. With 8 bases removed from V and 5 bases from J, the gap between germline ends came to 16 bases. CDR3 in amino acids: CASDSITGNEQYF. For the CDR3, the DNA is TGTGCCAGCGACTCTATAACAGGGAACGAGCAGTACTTC.

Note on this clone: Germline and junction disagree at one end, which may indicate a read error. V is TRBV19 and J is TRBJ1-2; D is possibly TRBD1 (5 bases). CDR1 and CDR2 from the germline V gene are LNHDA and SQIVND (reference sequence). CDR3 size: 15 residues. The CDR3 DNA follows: TGTGCCAGTAGTATGGACAAAATAAATAACTATAGCTACACCTTC. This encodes CASSMDKINNYSYTF.